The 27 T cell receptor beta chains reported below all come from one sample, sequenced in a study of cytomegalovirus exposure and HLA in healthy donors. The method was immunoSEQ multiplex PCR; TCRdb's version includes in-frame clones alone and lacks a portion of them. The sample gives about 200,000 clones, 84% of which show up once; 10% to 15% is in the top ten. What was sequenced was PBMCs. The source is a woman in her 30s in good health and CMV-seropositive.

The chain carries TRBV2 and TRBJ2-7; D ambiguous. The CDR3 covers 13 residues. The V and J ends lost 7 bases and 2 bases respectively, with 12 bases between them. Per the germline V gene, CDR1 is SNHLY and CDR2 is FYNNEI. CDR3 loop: CASNGVGTYEQYF. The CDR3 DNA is TGTGCCAGCAACGGAGTTGGAACCTACGAGCAGTACTTC.

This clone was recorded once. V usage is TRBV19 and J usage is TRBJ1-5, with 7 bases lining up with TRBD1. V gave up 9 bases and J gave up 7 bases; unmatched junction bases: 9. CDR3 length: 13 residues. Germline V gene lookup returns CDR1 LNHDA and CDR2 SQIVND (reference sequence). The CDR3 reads CASEGQAPQPQHF. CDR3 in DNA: TGTGCCAGCGAAGGACAGGCCCCCCAGCCCCAGCATTTT.

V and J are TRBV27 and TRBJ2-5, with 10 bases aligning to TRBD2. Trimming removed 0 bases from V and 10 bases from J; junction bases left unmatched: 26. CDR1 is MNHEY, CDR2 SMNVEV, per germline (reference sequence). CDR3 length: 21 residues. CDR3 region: CASSLSSGGLAGAPRQVDQYF. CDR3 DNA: TGTGCCAGCAGTTTATCGTCTGGGGGCCTAGCGGGAGCTCCCCGGCAAGTCGACCAGTACTTC.

CDR3 DNA: TGTGCCAGCAGCCTTTTAGCGGGAGAGGGTCCCTACAATGAGCAGTTCTTC. Translating gives CASSLLAGEGPYNEQFF. This chain joins TRBV14 and TRBJ2-1, with 9 bases lining up with TRBD2. The J segment lost 2 bases and the V segment lost 4 bases, leaving 9 bases of the junction unmatched. In germline, CDR1 is SGHDN, CDR2 FVKESK. This CDR3 region has 17 residues.

The CDR3 sequence is CASSTRTGERAYEQYF. CDR3 DNA: TGTGCCAGCAGTACCAGGACAGGGGAGAGGGCCTACGAGCAGTACTTC. The genes are TRBV27 and TRBJ2-7; 9 bases are a match to TRBD1. The CDR3 totals 16 residues. With 5 bases clipped from V and 2 bases from J, the junction kept 10 bases outside the gene matches. CDR1 is MNHEY, CDR2 SMNVEV, per germline (reference sequence).

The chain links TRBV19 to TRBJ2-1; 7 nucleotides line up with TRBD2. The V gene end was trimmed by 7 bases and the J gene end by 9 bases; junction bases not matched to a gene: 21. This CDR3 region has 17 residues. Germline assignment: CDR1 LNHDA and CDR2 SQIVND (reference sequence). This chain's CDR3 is CASNEGRGSSRYGEQFF. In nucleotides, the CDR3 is TGTGCCAGTAACGAAGGGCGCGGGAGTTCCAGATACGGTGAGCAGTTCTTC.

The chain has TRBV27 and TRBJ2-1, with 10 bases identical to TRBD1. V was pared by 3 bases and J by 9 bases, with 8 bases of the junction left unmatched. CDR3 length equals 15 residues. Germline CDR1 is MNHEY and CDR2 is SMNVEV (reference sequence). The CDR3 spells CASSFLRGDRGEQFF. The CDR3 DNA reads TGTGCCAGCAGTTTCCTCAGAGGGGACAGGGGTGAGCAGTTCTTC.

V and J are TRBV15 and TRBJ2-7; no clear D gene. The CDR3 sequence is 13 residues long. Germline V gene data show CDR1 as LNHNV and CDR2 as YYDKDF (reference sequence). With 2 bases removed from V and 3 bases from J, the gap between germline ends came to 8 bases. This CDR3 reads CATSRQAVYEQYF. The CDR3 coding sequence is TGTGCCACCAGCAGACAGGCTGTCTACGAGCAGTACTTC.

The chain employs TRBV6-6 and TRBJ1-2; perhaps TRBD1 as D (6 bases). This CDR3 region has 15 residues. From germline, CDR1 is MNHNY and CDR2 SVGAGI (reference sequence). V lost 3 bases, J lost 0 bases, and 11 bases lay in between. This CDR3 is CASSYGQLANYGYTF. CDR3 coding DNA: TGTGCCAGCAGTTATGGACAGTTAGCTAACTATGGCTACACCTTC.

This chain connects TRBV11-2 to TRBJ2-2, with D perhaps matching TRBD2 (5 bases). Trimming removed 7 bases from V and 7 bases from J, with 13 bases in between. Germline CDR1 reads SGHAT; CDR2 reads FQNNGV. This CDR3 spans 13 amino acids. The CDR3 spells CASNLGGNGELFF. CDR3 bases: TGTGCCAGCAACCTCGGAGGAAACGGGGAGCTGTTTTTT.

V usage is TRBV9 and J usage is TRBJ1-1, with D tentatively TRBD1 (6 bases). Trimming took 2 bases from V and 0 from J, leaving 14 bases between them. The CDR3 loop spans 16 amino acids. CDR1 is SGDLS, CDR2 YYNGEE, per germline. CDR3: CASSVGAGDMNTEAFF. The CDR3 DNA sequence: TGTGCCAGCAGCGTCGGGGCAGGGGACATGAACACTGAAGCTTTCTTT. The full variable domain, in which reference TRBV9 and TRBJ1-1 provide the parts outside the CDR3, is DSGVTQTPKHLITATGQRVTLRCSPRSGDLSVYWYQQSLDQGLQFLIQYYNGEERAKGNILERFSAQQFPDLHSELNLSSLELGDSALYFCASSVGAGDMNTEAFFGQGTRLTVV.

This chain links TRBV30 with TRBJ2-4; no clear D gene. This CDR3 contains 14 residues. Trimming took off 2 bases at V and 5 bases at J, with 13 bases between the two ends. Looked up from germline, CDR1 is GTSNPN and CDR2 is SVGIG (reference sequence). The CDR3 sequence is CAWSPHLAENIQYF. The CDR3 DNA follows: TGTGCCTGGAGTCCCCACTTGGCGGAAAACATTCAGTACTTC.

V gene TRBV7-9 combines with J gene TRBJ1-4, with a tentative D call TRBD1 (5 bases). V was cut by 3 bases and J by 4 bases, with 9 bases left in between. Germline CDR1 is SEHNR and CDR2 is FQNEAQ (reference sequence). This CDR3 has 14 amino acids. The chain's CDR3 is CASSLEQVNEKLFF. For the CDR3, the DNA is TGTGCCAGCAGCTTGGAACAGGTTAATGAAAAACTGTTTTTT. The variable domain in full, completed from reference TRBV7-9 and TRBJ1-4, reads DTGVSQNPRHKITKRGQNVTFRCDPISEHNRLYWYRQTLGQGPEFLTYFQNEAQLEKSRLLSDRFSAERPKGSFSTLEIQRTEQGDSAMYLCASSLEQVNEKLFFGSGTQLSVL.

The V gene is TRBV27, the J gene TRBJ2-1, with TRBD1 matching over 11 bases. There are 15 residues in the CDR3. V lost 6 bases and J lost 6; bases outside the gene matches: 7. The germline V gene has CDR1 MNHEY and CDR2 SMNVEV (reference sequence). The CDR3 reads CASRSGTGGLNEQFF. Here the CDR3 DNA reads TGTGCCAGCAGATCCGGGACAGGGGGTCTCAATGAGCAGTTCTTC.

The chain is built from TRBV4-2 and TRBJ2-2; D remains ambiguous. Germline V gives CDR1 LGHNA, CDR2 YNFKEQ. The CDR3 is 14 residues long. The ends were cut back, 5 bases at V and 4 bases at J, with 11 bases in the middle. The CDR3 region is CASSVPDSTGELFF. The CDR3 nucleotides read TGTGCCAGCAGCGTGCCCGACTCCACCGGGGAGCTGTTTTTT.

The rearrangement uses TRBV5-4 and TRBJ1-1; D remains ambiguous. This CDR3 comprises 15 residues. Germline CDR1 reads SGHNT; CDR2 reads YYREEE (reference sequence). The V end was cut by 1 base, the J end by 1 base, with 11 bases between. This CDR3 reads CASSLLSPGNTEAFF. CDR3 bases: TGTGCCAGCAGCTTGTTAAGTCCGGGGAACACTGAAGCTTTCTTT.

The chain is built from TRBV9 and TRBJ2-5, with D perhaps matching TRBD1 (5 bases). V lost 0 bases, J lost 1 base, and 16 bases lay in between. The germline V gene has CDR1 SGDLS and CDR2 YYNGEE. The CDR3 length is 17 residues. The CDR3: CASSVGAGRQSQETQYF. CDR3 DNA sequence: TGTGCCAGCAGCGTAGGGGCAGGGCGCCAAAGCCAAGAGACCCAGTACTTC.

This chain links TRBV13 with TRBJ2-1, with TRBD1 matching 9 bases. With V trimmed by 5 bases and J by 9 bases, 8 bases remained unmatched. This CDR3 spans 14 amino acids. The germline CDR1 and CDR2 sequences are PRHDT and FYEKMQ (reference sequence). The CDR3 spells CASSPRDREGEQFF. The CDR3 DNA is TGTGCCAGCAGCCCCCGGGACAGGGAAGGTGAGCAGTTCTTC.

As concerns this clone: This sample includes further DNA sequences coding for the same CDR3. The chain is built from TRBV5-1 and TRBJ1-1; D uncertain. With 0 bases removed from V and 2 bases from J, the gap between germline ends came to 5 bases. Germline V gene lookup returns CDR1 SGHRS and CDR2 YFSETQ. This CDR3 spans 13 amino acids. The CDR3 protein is CASSLAGNTEAFF. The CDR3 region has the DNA TGCGCCAGCAGCTTGGCGGGAAACACTGAAGCTTTCTTT. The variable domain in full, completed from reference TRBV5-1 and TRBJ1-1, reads KAGVTQTPRYLIKTRGQQVTLSCSPISGHRSVSWYQQTPGQGLQFLFEYFSETQRNKGNFPGRFSGRQFSNSRSEMNVSTLELGDSALYLCASSLAGNTEAFFGQGTRLTVV.

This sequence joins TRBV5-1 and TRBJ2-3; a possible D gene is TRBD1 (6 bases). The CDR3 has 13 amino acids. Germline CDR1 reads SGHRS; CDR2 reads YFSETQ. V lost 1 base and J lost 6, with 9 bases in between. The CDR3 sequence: CASSLRQEDTQYF. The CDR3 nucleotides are TGCGCCAGCAGCTTGCGACAGGAGGATACGCAGTATTTT.

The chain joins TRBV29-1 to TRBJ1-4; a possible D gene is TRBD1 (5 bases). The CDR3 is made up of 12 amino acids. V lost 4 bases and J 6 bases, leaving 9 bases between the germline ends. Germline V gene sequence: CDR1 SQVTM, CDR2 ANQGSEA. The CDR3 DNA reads TGCAGCGTTGGATGGGGCGATGAAAAACTGTTTTTT. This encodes CSVGWGDEKLFF.

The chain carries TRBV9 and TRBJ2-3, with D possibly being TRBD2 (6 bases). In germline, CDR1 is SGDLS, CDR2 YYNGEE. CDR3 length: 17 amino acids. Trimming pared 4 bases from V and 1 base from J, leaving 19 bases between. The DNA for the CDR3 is TGTGCCAGCAGCACCCGATGGGGAGGTGGAGGCACAGATACGCAGTATTTT. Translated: CASSTRWGGGGTDTQYF. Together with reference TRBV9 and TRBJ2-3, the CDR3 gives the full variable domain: DSGVTQTPKHLITATGQRVTLRCSPRSGDLSVYWYQQSLDQGLQFLIQYYNGEERAKGNILERFSAQQFPDLHSELNLSSLELGDSALYFCASSTRWGGGGTDTQYFGPGTRLTVL.

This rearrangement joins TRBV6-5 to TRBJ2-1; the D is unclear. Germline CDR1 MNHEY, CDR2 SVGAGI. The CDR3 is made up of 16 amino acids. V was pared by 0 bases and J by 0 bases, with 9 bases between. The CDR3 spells CASSYSFGGSYNEQFF. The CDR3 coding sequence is TGTGCCAGCAGTTACTCGTTTGGCGGCTCCTACAATGAGCAGTTCTTC.

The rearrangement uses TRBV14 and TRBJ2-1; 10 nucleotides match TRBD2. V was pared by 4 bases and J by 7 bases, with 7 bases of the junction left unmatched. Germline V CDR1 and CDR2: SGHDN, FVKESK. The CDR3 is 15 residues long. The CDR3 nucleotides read TGTGCCAGCAGCCGAGCGGGAGGGCGGGAAAATGAGCAGTTCTTC. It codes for CASSRAGGRENEQFF.

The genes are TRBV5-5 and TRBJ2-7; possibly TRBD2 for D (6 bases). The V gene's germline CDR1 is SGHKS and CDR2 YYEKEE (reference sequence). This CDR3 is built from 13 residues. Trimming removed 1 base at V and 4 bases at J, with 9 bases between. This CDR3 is CASSLWRAYEQYF. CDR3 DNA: TGTGCCAGCAGCTTGTGGAGGGCATACGAGCAGTACTTC.

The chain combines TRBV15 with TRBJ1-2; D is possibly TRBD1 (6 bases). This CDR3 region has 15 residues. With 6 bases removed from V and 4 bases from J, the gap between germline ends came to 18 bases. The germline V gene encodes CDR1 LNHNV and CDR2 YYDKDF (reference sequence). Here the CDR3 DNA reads TGTGCCACCAGGCCTGGACAGATTTTCCCCTATGGCTACACCTTC. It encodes CATRPGQIFPYGYTF.

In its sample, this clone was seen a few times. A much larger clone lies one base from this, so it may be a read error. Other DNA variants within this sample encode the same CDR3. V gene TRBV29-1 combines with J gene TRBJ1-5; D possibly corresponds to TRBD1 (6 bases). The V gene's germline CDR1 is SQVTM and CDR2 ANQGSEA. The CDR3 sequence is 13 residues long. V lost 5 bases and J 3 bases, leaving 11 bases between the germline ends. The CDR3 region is CSVRDNFNQPQHF. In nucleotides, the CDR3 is TGCAGCGTTCGGGACAACTTCAATCAGCCCCAGCATTTT.